A single sample is the source of the 17 T cell receptor beta chains below, sequenced in a study of blood T cells in healthy people across ages. A second PCR of 7 to 11 cycles used a sample-barcoded 5' primer and a J-beta primer mix. MiXCR, run by TCRdb on the 5' RACE reads, gives a single entry per CDR3 protein. The repertoire holds roughly 500,000 distinct CDR3 sequences, more than 20% seen once, with around 10% in the top ten. The same sample was also studied in work on T cells of mothers and their children.

Sequenced sample: blood. The source of these receptors is a boy aged 10-17 years in good health.

DNA for the CDR3: TGTGCCACAAGATTCGAGGTACGCGAGCAGTACTTC. The encoded protein is CATRFEVREQYF. The J gene is TRBJ2-5, the V gene TRBV6-1; D remains unclear. The J call is doubtful: the DNA matches TRBJ2-7 better. This CDR3 is 12 amino acids long. Germline values: CDR1 MNHNS, CDR2 SASEGT.

This chain joins TRBV24-1 and TRBJ2-7; D is ambiguous. Trimming stripped 3 bases from V and 5 bases from J, with 16 bases between. Per germline, CDR1 KGHDR and CDR2 SFDVKD. The CDR3 runs to 15 residues. In DNA, the CDR3 is TGTGCCACCAGTGATGCTGCCCGGGCCGTGCACGAGCAGTACTTC. Its translation: CATSDAARAVHEQYF.

This clonotype was seen a few times. The J gene is TRBJ1-6, the V gene TRBV12-3 or TRBV12-4; D is possibly TRBD1 (5 bases). This CDR3 contains 18 residues. Trimming removed 7 bases at V and 4 bases at J, with 23 bases between. CDR3 sequence reads: CASTIRGRGSRYNSPLHF. CDR3 DNA sequence: TGTGCCAGCACTATTAGGGGTAGGGGCAGCCGATATAATTCACCCCTCCACTTT.

The chain uses TRBV28 and TRBJ2-1; maybe TRBD2 (6 bases). The germline V and J ends were trimmed by 5 bases and 4 bases, with 15 bases remaining between them. Germline V gives CDR1 MDHEN, CDR2 SYDVKM. The CDR3 totals 15 residues. Here the CDR3 DNA reads TGTGCCAGCAGTCCCGCGGGGTCCCCTTACAATGAGCAGTTCTTC. Amino acids: CASSPAGSPYNEQFF.

The chain employs TRBV6-5 and TRBJ2-7; 9 bases map to TRBD2. The CDR3 spans 14 residues. Germline V gene lookup returns CDR1 MNHEY and CDR2 SVGAGI. Trimming removed 9 bases from V and 0 bases from J; junction bases left unmatched: 6. The CDR3 coding sequence is TGTGCCAGAGCTGCGACTAGCGGCTCCTACGAGCAGTACTTC. Residues: CARAATSGSYEQYF.

This chain links TRBV7-2 with TRBJ1-5; D perhaps matches TRBD1 (5 bases). The CDR3 contains 14 residues. V was trimmed by 5 bases and J by 4 bases, leaving 12 bases between them. Germline CDR1 SGHTA, CDR2 FQGNSA. CDR3 sequence reads: CASSPGTVNQPQHF. CDR3 nucleotide sequence: TGTGCCAGCAGCCCGGGGACTGTTAATCAGCCCCAGCATTTT.

The table lists this clonotype with a few counts. J is TRBJ1-1 and V is TRBV2, with D perhaps TRBD1 (5 bases). Looked up from germline, CDR1 is SNHLY and CDR2 is FYNNEI. V lost 3 bases, J lost 0 bases, and 14 bases lay in between. CDR3 length: 16 residues. CDR3 residues: CASSEWRGGMNTEAFF. CDR3 nucleotide sequence: TGTGCCAGCAGTGAGTGGAGGGGCGGAATGAACACTGAAGCTTTCTTT.

This clonotype was recorded a few times. The CDR3 is CASSFLPGQGSGANVLTF. The CDR3 DNA is TGTGCCAGCAGCTTTCTCCCGGGACAGGGGTCTGGGGCCAACGTCCTGACTTTC. V gene TRBV7-8 combines with J gene TRBJ2-6, with 10 bases fitting TRBD1. Germline loops: CDR1 SGHVS, CDR2 FQNEAQ. There are 18 residues in the CDR3. V lost 3 bases, J lost 1 base, and 6 bases stayed unmatched.

CDR3 amino acids: CASSREDRGGYEQYF. CDR3 nucleotide sequence: TGCGCCAGCAGCCGGGAGGACAGGGGAGGTTACGAGCAGTACTTC. The chain recombines TRBV4-3 with TRBJ2-7; 9 bases line up with TRBD1. The CDR3 consists of 15 residues. The germline V gene has CDR1 LGHNA and CDR2 YSLEER. The V segment lost 4 bases and the J segment 4 bases; nucleotides outside the gene matches: 8.

In its sample, this clonotype was seen a few times. V is TRBV28 and J is TRBJ1-1; D uncertain. V was trimmed by 8 bases and J by 0 bases, leaving 10 bases between them. The CDR3 contains 13 residues. In germline, CDR1 is MDHEN, CDR2 SYDVKM. This chain's CDR3 is CASGGPMNTEAFF. CDR3 nucleotides: TGTGCCAGCGGAGGACCAATGAACACTGAAGCTTTCTTT. Variable domain in full (rest from reference TRBV28 and TRBJ1-1): DVKVTQSSRYLVKRTGEKVFLECVQDMDHENMFWYRQDPGLGLRLIYFSYDVKMKEKGDIPEGYSVSREKKERFSLILESASTNQTSMYLCASGGPMNTEAFFGQGTRLTVV.

In this sample, this clonotype turned up a few times. J is TRBJ2-7 and V is TRBV6-6; 10 bases are shared with TRBD1. V lost 6 bases, J lost 0 bases, and 8 bases stayed unmatched. The CDR3 extends over 16 amino acids. Germline-derived CDR1 and CDR2 are MNHNY and SVGAGI (reference sequence). The CDR3 nucleotides are TGTGCCAGCAGGGGACCCGGACAGGGGGTCTCCTACGAGCAGTACTTC. Protein: CASRGPGQGVSYEQYF.

There are a few counts of this clonotype. The chain couples TRBV28 to TRBJ2-2, with TRBD1 matching over 8 bases. Losses at the gene ends were 6 bases for V and 2 bases for J; bases not matched to a gene: 5. CDR3 length: 15 amino acids. The germline CDR1 and CDR2 sequences are MDHEN and SYDVKM. The CDR3 spells CASSRGQDNTGELFF. CDR3 nucleotide sequence: TGTGCCAGCAGCCGGGGACAGGACAACACCGGGGAGCTGTTTTTT.

This chain uses TRBV29-1 with TRBJ1-4, with D perhaps matching TRBD1 (5 bases). CDR1 is SQVTM and CDR2 is ANQGSEA in the germline V gene. V was clipped by 4 bases and J by 3 bases, with 12 bases between them. The CDR3 is 14 residues long. CDR3 nucleotide sequence: TGCAGCGTTGGGGGGGGAGATCCTAATGAAAAACTGTTTTTT. Residues: CSVGGGDPNEKLFF.

The V and J genes are TRBV7-2 and TRBJ2-7, with TRBD2 matching over 11 bases. V gave up 0 bases and J gave up 0 bases; unmatched junction bases: 7. The germline gives CDR1 SGHTA, CDR2 FQGNSA. This CDR3 is 18 amino acids long. The CDR3 protein is CASSLARTSGSSSYEQYF. The DNA for the CDR3 is TGTGCCAGCAGCTTAGCTAGGACTAGCGGGTCCAGCTCCTACGAGCAGTACTTC. Supplemented by reference TRBV7-2 and TRBJ2-7, the full variable domain reads GAGVSQSPSNKVTEKGKDVELRCDPISGHTALYWYRQSLGQGLEFLIYFQGNSAPDKSGLPSDRFSAERTGGSVSTLTIQRTQQEDSAVYLCASSLARTSGSSSYEQYFGPGTRLTVT.

V is TRBV20-1 and J is TRBJ2-5, with TRBD2 identical over 11 bases. Germline trimming cut 0 bases from V and 5 bases from J; bases unmatched to any gene: 5. This CDR3 has 15 amino acids. Per germline, CDR1 DFQATT and CDR2 SNEGSKA (reference sequence). CDR3 in DNA: TGCAGTGCTAGAGATAGCGGGGGGGCCGGTGAGACCCAGTACTTC. Its protein product is CSARDSGGAGETQYF.

J is TRBJ2-7 and V is TRBV7-2, with 7 positions matching TRBD1. The ends lost 4 bases at V and 4 bases at J; junction bases unmatched: 7. This CDR3 is 14 amino acids long. The germline V gene has CDR1 SGHTA and CDR2 FQGNSA. The CDR3 coding sequence is TGTGCCAGCAGCTCCTCTAGGGGGCCTTACGAGCAGTACTTC. It is translated as CASSSSRGPYEQYF.

A remark on this clonotype: A read error may be the cause here, since a much bigger clone is one base away. CDR3 sequence (DNA): TGTGCCAGCAGTCCCCAAAGGGGGGAAGGAGATATGCAGTATTTT. As protein: CASSPQRGEGDMQYF. This chain joins TRBV12-3 or TRBV12-4 and TRBJ2-3; the D gene could be TRBD1 or TRBD2 (6 bases each). The CDR3 sequence is 15 residues long.